Presented here are 10 T cell receptor beta chains from one specimen sequenced in a study of CD8+CD57+ T cells in acquired aplastic anemia. Genomic DNA was employed as the template in profiling TCR beta VDJ and CDR3. A single record per CDR3 protein comes from TCRdb applying MiXCR to the reads. This repertoire shows roughly 160,000 distinct CDR3 sequences, 45% to 55% found once; its top ten account for roughly 3.1%. Patients sequenced had flow cytometry evidence of CD8+CD57+ cell expansion. Sequenced sample: sorted CD4+, CD8+, or CD8+CD57+ T cells (not recorded which) from PBMCs. These receptors were collected from a human donor with aplastic anemia.

With respect to this clonotype: This likely comes from a read error, as the CDR3 has no conserved phenylalanine or tryptophan at its end. The V and J genes are TRBV5-1 and TRBJ2-7; TRBD2 is a possible D gene (6 bases). The CDR3 has 14 amino acids. CDR1 SGHRS and CDR2 YFSETQ come from the germline V gene. V lost 0 bases and J 6 bases, leaving 13 bases between the germline ends. CDR3 sequence: CASSLELAPFEQYL. The CDR3 DNA reads TGCGCCAGCAGCTTGGAACTAGCCCCCTTCGAGCAGTACCTC.

Many counts were recorded for this clonotype. This rearrangement joins TRBV20-1 to TRBJ2-3; 9 bases map to TRBD2. Unmatched junction bases numbered 11, after V lost 3 bases and J lost 4 bases. This CDR3 spans 16 amino acids. Germline V gene data show CDR1 as DFQATT and CDR2 as SNEGSKA (reference sequence). CDR3 region: CSARDPAGGPADTQYF. The CDR3 DNA reads as TGCAGTGCTAGGGATCCTGCGGGAGGGCCGGCAGATACGCAGTATTTT.

This clonotype was counted once. The chain couples TRBV9 to TRBJ2-3, with D hard to call. Germline assignment: CDR1 SGDLS and CDR2 YYNGEE. Trimming shortened V by 4 bases and J by 1 base, and 10 bases separated the two germline ends. The CDR3 has 14 residues. The CDR3 bases are TGTGCCAGCAGCCCCAACTGGGGCACAGATACGCAGTATTTT. This translates into CASSPNWGTDTQYF. Based on the CDR3 plus reference TRBV9 and TRBJ2-3, the full variable domain is DSGVTQTPKHLITATGQRVTLRCSPRSGDLSVYWYQQSLDQGLQFLIQYYNGEERAKGNILERFSAQQFPDLHSELNLSSLELGDSALYFCASSPNWGTDTQYFGPGTRLTVL.

The gene calls are TRBV25-1 and TRBJ2-7; TRBD1 aligns across 7 bases. The J segment lost 2 bases and the V segment lost 7 bases, leaving 8 bases of the junction unmatched. The germline CDR1 and CDR2 sequences are MGHDK and SYGVNS. The CDR3 is 14 residues long. The chain's CDR3 is CASILRQGPYEQYF. The CDR3 DNA follows: TGTGCCAGCATCCTACGACAGGGTCCCTACGAGCAGTACTTC.

This clonotype has at least ten counts. The chain recombines TRBV20-1 with TRBJ2-1; a possible D gene is TRBD2 (6 bases). The length of the CDR3 is 13 residues. CDR1 is DFQATT and CDR2 is SNEGSKA in the germline V gene (reference sequence). The V end lost 3 bases, the J end lost 9 bases, and 15 bases lay between the germline ends. CDR3 nucleotides: TGCAGTGCTAGGGTAGCGGTCGTCGGTGAGCAGTTCTTC. Translation gives CSARVAVVGEQFF.

The chain carries TRBV2 and TRBJ1-2; 9 bases map to TRBD1. The CDR3 is made up of 15 amino acids. Germline CDR1 reads SNHLY; CDR2 reads FYNNEI. With V trimmed by 7 bases and J by 2 bases, 8 bases remained unmatched. The CDR3 nucleotides are TGTGCCAGCACCGAGACAGGGGGGAGGAACTATGGCTACACCTTC. The encoded protein is CASTETGGRNYGYTF.

The chain recombines TRBV14 with TRBJ1-2, with 7 nucleotides matching TRBD1. Germline CDR1 is SGHDN and CDR2 is FVKESK. The CDR3 is 14 amino acids. J gave up 6 bases and V 1 base, and 5 bases lay outside the gene matches. DNA of the CDR3: TGTGCCAGCAGCCAAGTCGCAGGGGGGGATGGCTACACCTTC. Its translation is CASSQVAGGDGYTF.

This clonotype was seen repeatedly, ten times or more. The CDR3 sequence is CASSHGGNSYEQYF. CDR3 bases: TGTGCCAGCAGTCACGGGGGAAACTCCTACGAGCAGTACTTC. The rearrangement joins TRBV12-3 or TRBV12-4 to TRBJ2-7; weak D call: TRBD2 (6 bases). There are 14 residues in the CDR3. Trimming shortened V by 5 bases and J by 0 bases, and 11 bases separated the two germline ends.

This clonotype was counted only a few times. The chain combines TRBV10-3 with TRBJ2-7, with 9 bases matching TRBD1. V was pared by 3 bases and J by 0 bases, with 6 bases of the junction left unmatched. This CDR3 is built from 16 residues. Germline V gene lookup returns CDR1 ENHRY and CDR2 SYGVKD. The CDR3: CAISDPGTGISYEQYF. CDR3 DNA: TGTGCCATCAGTGATCCCGGGACAGGGATCTCCTACGAGCAGTACTTC.

This clonotype was seen a handful of times. The J gene is TRBJ2-4, the V gene TRBV6-1; the D gene is possibly TRBD2 (5 bases). The CDR3 totals 16 residues. Per the germline V gene, CDR1 is MNHNS and CDR2 is SASEGT. The V and J ends lost 8 bases and 6 bases respectively, with 23 bases between them. The CDR3 DNA reads as TGTGCCAGCTTGATGGAAAGGGTTCGGAGGAGAAACATTCAGTACTTC. Its protein is CASLMERVRRRNIQYF.